A selection of T cell receptor beta chains follows, all from one sample in a study of blood T cell repertoires in COVID-19. Profiling relied on immunoSEQ multiplex PCR, and the TCRdb table lists in-frame clones only, not all of them. The sample shows some 430,000 clones, about nine tenths of them seen only once. The sequenced sample was PBMCs or T cells enriched from blood (not recorded which). The receptors originated from a man between 18 and 35 years old who had recovered from COVID-19. Both conserved end residues are part of each CDR3. D genes are given only for firm matches. Not every row has a clone size; where given, it reads once, few, many or a size class.

d_call: NA
j_call: TRBJ2-1
v_call: TRBV27
clone_size: NA
cdr3_aa: CASSFGFNEQFF
cdr3_nt: TGTGCCAGCAGTTTCGGTTTCAATGAGCAGTTCTTC

d_call: NA
j_call: TRBJ1-6
v_call: TRBV4-2
clone_size: once
cdr3_aa: CASSQESGSPLHF
cdr3_nt: TGTGCCAGCAGCCAAGAGTCCGGGTCACCCCTCCACTTT

d_call: NA
j_call: TRBJ1-5
v_call: TRBV11-3
clone_size: NA
cdr3_aa: CASSPAPPRVSNQPQHF
cdr3_nt: TGTGCCAGCAGCCCAGCCCCCCCTAGAGTGAGCAATCAGCCCCAGCATTTT

d_call: TRBD2
j_call: TRBJ2-1
v_call: TRBV28
clone_size: NA
cdr3_aa: CASSFFRTSGESEQFF
cdr3_nt: TGTGCCAGCAGTTTCTTCCGGACTAGCGGGGAGAGTGAGCAGTTCTTC

d_call: TRBD1
j_call: TRBJ1-1
v_call: TRBV4-1
clone_size: NA
cdr3_aa: CASSHVNLRGRRGSPEAFF
cdr3_nt: TGCGCCAGCAGCCACGTGAATTTGAGGGGGCGCAGGGGGAGTCCTGAAGCTTTCTTT

d_call: TRBD2
j_call: TRBJ2-2
v_call: TRBV18
clone_size: NA
cdr3_aa: CASGTSDTGELFF
cdr3_nt: TGTGCCAGCGGGACTAGCGACACCGGGGAGCTGTTTTTT

d_call: TRBD1
j_call: TRBJ1-2
v_call: TRBV10-3
clone_size: NA
cdr3_aa: CAITDRGGGGYTF
cdr3_nt: TGTGCCATCACCGACAGGGGGGGCGGTGGCTACACCTTC

d_call: NA
j_call: TRBJ1-2
v_call: TRBV18
clone_size: NA
cdr3_aa: CASSPVLAPIGSGGYTF
cdr3_nt: TGTGCCAGCTCACCGGTTTTGGCGCCAATTGGATCGGGGGGCTACACCTTC

d_call: NA
j_call: TRBJ1-2
v_call: TRBV11-3
clone_size: NA
cdr3_aa: CASSSQGYYGYTF
cdr3_nt: TGTGCCAGCAGCTCTCAGGGGTACTATGGCTACACCTTC

d_call: NA
j_call: TRBJ1-6
v_call: TRBV2
clone_size: NA
cdr3_aa: CASNFQASYNSPLHF
cdr3_nt: TGTGCCAGCAATTTCCAAGCGTCCTATAATTCACCCCTCCACTTT

d_call: NA
j_call: TRBJ1-1
v_call: TRBV6-2/TRBV6-3
clone_size: NA
cdr3_aa: CASSHRAAENTEAFF
cdr3_nt: TGTGCCAGCAGTCACCGAGCGGCAGAGAACACTGAAGCTTTCTTT

d_call: TRBD1
j_call: TRBJ1-1
v_call: TRBV30
clone_size: NA
cdr3_aa: CAWRRDRDTEAFF
cdr3_nt: TGTGCCTGGAGAAGGGACAGAGACACTGAAGCTTTCTTT

d_call: TRBD1
j_call: TRBJ1-3
v_call: TRBV5-6
clone_size: NA
cdr3_aa: CASSKDRGFSGNTIYF
cdr3_nt: TGTGCCAGCAGCAAGGACAGGGGGTTCTCTGGAAACACCATATATTTT

d_call: NA
j_call: TRBJ1-1
v_call: TRBV2
clone_size: NA
cdr3_aa: CASNARYLLNTEAFF
cdr3_nt: TGTGCCAGCAACGCCCGCTACCTATTGAACACTGAAGCTTTCTTT

d_call: TRBD1
j_call: TRBJ1-4
v_call: TRBV28
clone_size: NA
cdr3_aa: CASGTGAGNNEKLFF
cdr3_nt: TGTGCCAGCGGGACAGGGGCGGGTAATAATGAAAAACTGTTTTTT

d_call: TRBD1
j_call: TRBJ1-1
v_call: TRBV18
clone_size: few
cdr3_aa: CASSPPIRGAEAFF
cdr3_nt: TGTGCCAGCTCACCACCAATCAGGGGGGCTGAAGCTTTCTTT

d_call: TRBD1
j_call: TRBJ1-5
v_call: TRBV5-3
clone_size: once
cdr3_aa: CARSGPQQGDNQPQHF
cdr3_nt: TGTGCCAGAAGCGGGCCCCAGCAGGGGGACAATCAGCCCCAGCATTTT

d_call: NA
j_call: TRBJ1-2
v_call: TRBV19
clone_size: NA
cdr3_aa: CASSIGTTWTF
cdr3_nt: TGTGCCAGTAGTATAGGTACTACATGGACTTTC

d_call: TRBD2
j_call: TRBJ2-6
v_call: TRBV3-1/TRBV3-2
clone_size: NA
cdr3_aa: CASTPRGLAGAGANVLTF
cdr3_nt: TGTGCCAGCACCCCAAGGGGACTAGCGGGAGCTGGGGCCAACGTCCTGACTTTC

d_call: NA
j_call: TRBJ2-5
v_call: TRBV29-1
clone_size: NA
cdr3_aa: CSVDGGETQYF
cdr3_nt: TGCAGCGTTGATGGCGGGGAGACCCAGTACTTC

d_call: NA
j_call: TRBJ2-2
v_call: TRBV29-1
clone_size: NA
cdr3_aa: CSVPGILNTGELFF
cdr3_nt: TGCAGCGTACCCGGGATCCTGAACACCGGGGAGCTGTTTTTT

d_call: NA
j_call: TRBJ2-2
v_call: TRBV13
clone_size: NA
cdr3_aa: CASGDKPNTGELFF
cdr3_nt: TGTGCCAGCGGGGACAAACCGAACACCGGGGAGCTGTTTTTT

d_call: TRBD1
j_call: TRBJ1-5
v_call: TRBV18
clone_size: NA
cdr3_aa: CASSQGQGNQPQHF
cdr3_nt: TGTGCCAGCTCCCAGGGACAGGGGAATCAGCCCCAGCATTTT

d_call: NA
j_call: TRBJ1-2
v_call: TRBV14
clone_size: NA
cdr3_aa: CASSQVEDSYGHTF
cdr3_nt: TGTGCCAGCAGCCAAGTCGAGGACAGTTATGGCCACACCTTC

d_call: NA
j_call: TRBJ1-1
v_call: TRBV12-3/TRBV12-4
clone_size: NA
cdr3_aa: CASRETVEAFF
cdr3_nt: TGTGCCAGCAGGGAGACAGTTGAAGCTTTCTTT

d_call: TRBD1
j_call: TRBJ2-7
v_call: TRBV28
clone_size: NA
cdr3_aa: CASSSGQLYEQYF
cdr3_nt: TGTGCCAGCAGTTCGGGACAGTTGTACGAGCAGTACTTC

d_call: NA
j_call: TRBJ1-2
v_call: TRBV2
clone_size: NA
cdr3_aa: CASSVGRGYGYTF
cdr3_nt: TGTGCCAGCAGTGTGGGGCGTGGCTATGGCTACACCTTC

d_call: TRBD2
j_call: TRBJ2-7
v_call: TRBV4-2
clone_size: NA
cdr3_aa: CASSQDLSGKHEQYF
cdr3_nt: TGTGCCAGCAGCCAAGATCTTAGCGGGAAACACGAGCAGTACTTC

d_call: NA
j_call: TRBJ2-2
v_call: TRBV3-1/TRBV3-2
clone_size: NA
cdr3_aa: CASSLVERTGELFF
cdr3_nt: TGTGCCAGCAGCCTGGTGGAGCGGACCGGGGAGCTGTTTTTT

d_call: TRBD2
j_call: TRBJ2-1
v_call: TRBV7-7
clone_size: once
cdr3_aa: CASSSGNTPNEQFF
cdr3_nt: TGTGCCAGCTCCAGCGGGAACACTCCGAATGAGCAGTTCTTC

d_call: TRBD2
j_call: TRBJ2-7
v_call: TRBV7-8
clone_size: NA
cdr3_aa: CASSTRTSVGEQYF
cdr3_nt: TGTGCCAGCAGCACCCGGACTAGCGTGGGCGAGCAGTACTTC

d_call: NA
j_call: TRBJ1-5
v_call: TRBV19
clone_size: NA
cdr3_aa: CASKEQGSRQPQHF
cdr3_nt: TGTGCCAGTAAAGAACAGGGAAGCCGACAGCCCCAGCATTTT

d_call: TRBD2
j_call: TRBJ2-7
v_call: TRBV4-2
clone_size: once
cdr3_aa: CASSQDPVTSGGLEQYF
cdr3_nt: TGTGCCAGCAGCCAAGACCCGGTTACTAGCGGAGGCCTGGAGCAGTACTTC

d_call: NA
j_call: TRBJ2-1
v_call: TRBV15
clone_size: NA
cdr3_aa: CATSRERRGPHEQFF
cdr3_nt: TGTGCCACCAGCAGAGAAAGGCGGGGCCCCCATGAGCAGTTCTTC

d_call: NA
j_call: TRBJ1-3
v_call: TRBV2
clone_size: NA
cdr3_aa: CARSGVSGNTIYF
cdr3_nt: TGTGCCAGATCAGGGGTCTCTGGAAACACCATATATTTT

d_call: TRBD2
j_call: TRBJ2-1
v_call: TRBV5-4
clone_size: once
cdr3_aa: CASSFGGSSDEQFF
cdr3_nt: TGTGCCAGCAGCTTCGGCGGGAGTAGCGATGAGCAGTTCTTC

d_call: TRBD1
j_call: TRBJ1-2
v_call: TRBV11-3
clone_size: NA
cdr3_aa: CASSYRGFDGYTF
cdr3_nt: TGTGCCAGCAGCTACAGGGGGTTCGATGGCTACACCTTC

d_call: TRBD2
j_call: TRBJ2-7
v_call: TRBV15
clone_size: once
cdr3_aa: CATSRDRGTGTSEEQYF
cdr3_nt: TGTGCCACCAGCAGAGATCGCGGGACGGGGACTAGTGAAGAGCAGTACTTC

d_call: NA
j_call: TRBJ2-1
v_call: TRBV11-2
clone_size: NA
cdr3_aa: CASSLAGVINEQFF
cdr3_nt: TGTGCCAGCAGCTTAGCGGGGGTAATCAATGAGCAGTTCTTC

d_call: NA
j_call: TRBJ1-1
v_call: TRBV4-1
clone_size: NA
cdr3_aa: CASSQFIVPRVNTEAFF
cdr3_nt: TGCGCCAGCAGCCAATTCATAGTCCCCAGGGTGAACACTGAAGCTTTCTTT

d_call: NA
j_call: TRBJ2-5
v_call: TRBV3-1/TRBV3-2
clone_size: once
cdr3_aa: CASSQDPETQYF
cdr3_nt: TGTGCCAGCAGCCAAGACCCGGAGACCCAGTACTTC

d_call: NA
j_call: TRBJ1-2
v_call: TRBV28
clone_size: NA
cdr3_aa: CASFRQEYGYTF
cdr3_nt: TGTGCCAGCTTCAGACAGGAGTATGGCTACACCTTC

d_call: TRBD1
j_call: TRBJ2-7
v_call: TRBV19
clone_size: NA
cdr3_aa: CASSSGTGGFYEQYF
cdr3_nt: TGTGCCAGTAGTTCCGGGACAGGGGGGTTCTACGAGCAGTACTTC

d_call: NA
j_call: TRBJ1-3
v_call: TRBV7-9
clone_size: NA
cdr3_aa: CASSLVLFTNTIYF
cdr3_nt: TGTGCCAGCAGCTTAGTTCTATTTACTAACACCATATATTTT

d_call: NA
j_call: TRBJ1-5
v_call: TRBV19
clone_size: NA
cdr3_aa: CASWGRSNQPQHF
cdr3_nt: TGTGCCAGCTGGGGCAGGAGCAATCAGCCCCAGCATTTT